These 29 T cell receptor beta chains were all obtained from the same sample, sequenced in a study of blood T cell repertoires in COVID-19. Sequencing used immunoSEQ multiplex PCR; TCRdb keeps in-frame clones, though not all of them. The table lists 400,000 to 500,000 clones, more than 70% of them singletons. The source material was PBMCs or T cells enriched from blood (not recorded which). These receptors all stem from a woman younger than 30 who had been exposed to COVID-19.

The rearrangement links TRBV5-6 to TRBJ2-3; 9 bases map to TRBD1. V shed 3 bases, J shed 2 bases, and the junction held 4 bases outside the gene matches. The CDR3 loop spans 15 amino acids. From germline, CDR1 is SGHDT and CDR2 YYEEEE. The CDR3 protein is CASSYRTGVTDTQYF. CDR3 DNA: TGTGCCAGCAGCTACAGGACAGGGGTCACAGATACGCAGTATTTT.

DNA of the CDR3: TGTGCCAGCAGTTTTCTATTGGACACTGAAGCTTTCTTT. It codes for CASSFLLDTEAFF. The chain couples TRBV27 to TRBJ1-1, with D hard to call. Germline V gives CDR1 MNHEY, CDR2 SMNVEV (reference sequence). The CDR3 has 13 amino acids. Trimming stripped 3 bases from V and 3 bases from J, with 8 bases between.

The rearrangement uses TRBV3-1 (or the pseudogene TRBV3-2) and TRBJ1-2, with 9 bases matching TRBD1. The germline gives CDR1 LGHDT, CDR2 YNNKEL (reference sequence). The J segment lost 1 base and the V segment lost 1 base, leaving 10 bases of the junction unmatched. The CDR3 sequence is 18 residues long. CDR3 coding DNA: TGTGCCAGCAGCCAAGGAGGCTTTTGGACAGGGGTTAACTATGGCTACACCTTC. Translated: CASSQGGFWTGVNYGYTF.

Only one count was recorded for this clone. The chain couples TRBV27 to TRBJ1-1; 8 bases are shared with TRBD1. The CDR3 is 17 residues long. J was trimmed by 4 bases and V by 5 bases; bases with no gene match: 15. Looked up from germline, CDR1 is MNHEY and CDR2 is SMNVEV (reference sequence). CDR3 protein: CASSQLTGAVTPTEAFF. The CDR3 DNA sequence: TGTGCCAGCAGTCAACTGACAGGGGCGGTTACCCCCACTGAAGCTTTCTTT.

The chain couples TRBV5-1 to TRBJ2-7; 10 bases line up with TRBD1. This CDR3 is 16 amino acids long. V dropped 4 bases and J dropped 4; count of bases not matched to a gene: 11. Germline loops: CDR1 SGHRS, CDR2 YFSETQ. The CDR3, as DNA: TGCGCCAGCAGCCCCTCCCCGGGACAGGGGACATACGAGCAGTACTTC. Translating it yields CASSPSPGQGTYEQYF.

The V and J genes are TRBV7-9 and TRBJ1-1; D gene unclear. In germline, CDR1 is SEHNR, CDR2 FQNEAQ (reference sequence). Trimming shortened V by 3 bases and J by 7 bases, and 9 bases separated the two germline ends. This CDR3 spans 12 amino acids. Written as DNA, the CDR3 is TGTGCCAGCAGCTTTGGGCAGAGTGAAGCTTTCTTT. Its protein product is CASSFGQSEAFF.

This clone was observed once. The gene calls are TRBV18 and TRBJ1-5; 8 nucleotides agree with TRBD1. The CDR3 is made up of 17 amino acids. Germline assignment: CDR1 KGHSH and CDR2 LQKENI. Trimming at V came to 2 bases and at J to 6 bases, leaving 12 bases not matched to a gene. The CDR3 sequence: CASSPSGGAPGGQPQHF. The CDR3 DNA sequence: TGTGCCAGCTCACCATCAGGGGGCGCTCCCGGGGGTCAGCCCCAGCATTTT.

This sequence joins TRBV7-2 and TRBJ2-7; 9 bases fit TRBD1. This CDR3 has 16 residues. After removal of 5 bases from V and 5 bases from J, the junction contained 13 bases not matched to a gene. Germline-derived CDR1 and CDR2 are SGHTA and FQGNSA. The CDR3 nucleotides are TGTGCCAGCAGCCCGGGGGCGGGACAGGGCCACCACGAGCAGTACTTC. It is translated as CASSPGAGQGHHEQYF.

In nucleotides, the CDR3 is TGTGCCAGCAGCCCCGACAGGGGTTATGGCTACACCTTC. Amino acids: CASSPDRGYGYTF. The rearrangement uses TRBV7-2 and TRBJ1-2; 8 bases are a match to TRBD1. Germline assignment: CDR1 SGHTA and CDR2 FQGNSA. The CDR3 has 13 amino acids. The junction had 4 bases not matched to a gene; V was cut back by 5 bases and J by 5 bases.

This clone was seen a handful of times. This sequence joins TRBV5-6 and TRBJ1-6, with 9 bases identical to TRBD1. Germline CDR1 and CDR2: SGHDT and YYEEEE. This CDR3 has 14 amino acids. V lost 3 bases to trimming and J lost 9 bases; unmatched junction nucleotides: 4. The CDR3 DNA sequence: TGTGCCAGCAGCTGGGGGACAGGGTTTTCACCCCTCCACTTT. Translation gives CASSWGTGFSPLHF.

The chain couples TRBV6-6 to TRBJ2-3; D uncertain. The V end lost 5 bases, the J end lost 6 bases, and 9 bases lay between the germline ends. The CDR3 is 12 residues long. CDR1 and CDR2 from the germline V gene are MNHNY and SVGAGI (reference sequence). CDR3 residues: CASSQVGDTQYF. For the CDR3, the DNA is TGTGCCAGCAGTCAAGTCGGGGATACGCAGTATTTT.

This clone appeared a few times. The chain has TRBV13 and TRBJ2-7, with 11 bases that match TRBD2. The V gene's germline CDR1 is PRHDT and CDR2 FYEKMQ (reference sequence). The CDR3 contains 14 residues. V shed 3 bases and J 6 bases; nucleotides not matched to a gene: 4. CDR3 in amino acids: CASSFSGGGSEQYF. The CDR3 DNA reads as TGTGCCAGCAGCTTTAGCGGGGGGGGTAGCGAGCAGTACTTC. The complete variable domain, with remaining parts taken from reference TRBV13 and TRBJ2-7, reads AAGVIQSPRHLIKEKRETATLKCYPIPRHDTVYWYQQGPGQDPQFLISFYEKMQSDKGSIPDRFSAQQFSDYHSELNMSSLELGDSALYFCASSFSGGGSEQYFGPGTRLTVT.

V gene TRBV3-1 (or the pseudogene TRBV3-2) combines with J gene TRBJ2-3; a weak D match, TRBD1 (6 bases). Trimming took 3 bases from V and 4 from J, leaving 17 bases between them. CDR1 is LGHDT, CDR2 YNNKEL, per germline (reference sequence). The CDR3 has 16 residues. The DNA of the CDR3 is TGTGCCAGCAGCCACAAACCGGGACACCCCGCAGATACGCAGTATTTT. It specifies CASSHKPGHPADTQYF.

This clone was observed a single time. The chain recombines TRBV28 with TRBJ1-1, with 8 bases matching TRBD1. The germline V gene encodes CDR1 MDHEN and CDR2 SYDVKM. V lost 6 bases and J lost 3; bases outside the gene matches: 15. CDR3 length equals 17 residues. Written as DNA, the CDR3 is TGTGCCAGCAGCTCCGCGGTCCGAGAACAGGGGGACACTGAAGCTTTCTTT. Translating gives CASSSAVREQGDTEAFF.

The V and J genes are TRBV5-1 and TRBJ2-1; the match to TRBD2 covers 11 bases. This CDR3 contains 15 residues. Looked up from germline, CDR1 is SGHRS and CDR2 is YFSETQ. V lost 7 bases, J lost 6 bases, and 9 bases stayed unmatched. The DNA for the CDR3 is TGCGCCAGCCAATCCGGGACTAGCGGCATCAATGAGCAGTTCTTC. Its protein product is CASQSGTSGINEQFF.

The J gene is TRBJ1-2, the V gene TRBV4-3; 10 bases align to TRBD1. V lost 7 bases, J lost 6 bases, and 8 bases stayed unmatched. Germline-derived CDR1 and CDR2 are LGHNA and YSLEER. CDR3 length equals 14 residues. CDR3 in amino acids: CASNHYGTGDGYTF. The CDR3 bases are TGCGCCAGCAATCACTACGGGACAGGGGATGGCTACACCTTC.

With respect to this clone: The junction and the germline gene differ at one end; a read error may be behind it. The chain combines TRBV7-2 with TRBJ1-3; D may be TRBD1 (5 bases). CDR1 is SGHTA and CDR2 is FQGNSA in the germline V gene. The CDR3 is 15 amino acids. This CDR3 is CASRSGNPSGNTVYF. Written as DNA, the CDR3 is TGTGCCAGCAGATCAGGGAATCCCTCTGGAAACACCGTATATTTT.

This chain joins TRBV6-1 and TRBJ2-2; 10 nucleotides line up with TRBD2. Germline CDR1 and CDR2: MNHNS and SASEGT. The CDR3 spans 18 residues. With 3 bases clipped from V and 4 bases from J, the junction kept 11 bases outside the gene matches. CDR3 sequence (DNA): TGTGCCAGCAGTGATAGTCTAGCGGGGGCACTAGGCACCGGGGAGCTGTTTTTT. Amino acids: CASSDSLAGALGTGELFF.

The chain has TRBV4-2 and TRBJ1-2; TRBD1 is a possible D gene (5 bases). The CDR3 extends over 14 amino acids. Germline V gene lookup returns CDR1 LGHNA and CDR2 YNFKEQ. Between the trimmed V and J ends, which lost 0 bases and 6 bases, there was a span of 11 bases. The CDR3 DNA sequence: TGTGCCAGCAGCCAAGATGAAGCAGGGAATGGCTACACCTTC. Translated: CASSQDEAGNGYTF.

V gene TRBV3-1 (or the pseudogene TRBV3-2) combines with J gene TRBJ2-5; weak D call: TRBD2 (7 bases). The CDR3 sequence is 15 residues long. Trimming stripped 7 bases from V and 2 bases from J, with 17 bases between. Looked up from germline, CDR1 is LGHDT and CDR2 is YNNKEL (reference sequence). CDR3: CASNLLRGPQETQYF. The CDR3 nucleotides read TGTGCCAGCAACCTCTTGCGGGGGCCTCAAGAGACCCAGTACTTC.

This chain links TRBV29-1 with TRBJ2-4; 8 bases fit TRBD1. The CDR3 spans 18 residues. V lost 3 bases and J lost 1; bases outside the gene matches: 14. CDR1 and CDR2 (germline): SQVTM, ANQGSEA. CDR3 coding DNA: TGCAGCGTTGATCGGGACAGGTTATGCAAGGGGGCCAAAAACATTCAGTACTTC. It specifies CSVDRDRLCKGAKNIQYF.

The chain combines TRBV6-5 with TRBJ2-3; 7 nucleotides align to TRBD1. This CDR3 has 15 amino acids. The ends lost 5 bases at V and 5 bases at J; junction bases unmatched: 10. CDR1 is MNHEY and CDR2 is SVGAGI in the germline V gene. This CDR3 is CASSIRGSGGDTQYF. CDR3 coding DNA: TGTGCCAGCAGTATCAGGGGGTCTGGGGGAGATACGCAGTATTTT.

The chain has TRBV5-6 and TRBJ2-7; D is uncertain. V was trimmed by 4 bases and J by 3 bases, leaving 14 bases between them. The CDR3 runs 14 residues. In germline, CDR1 is SGHDT, CDR2 YYEEEE. The CDR3 region is CASSLGFGFYEQYF. CDR3 DNA: TGTGCCAGCAGCCTTGGATTCGGGTTCTACGAGCAGTACTTC.

The rearrangement joins TRBV12-3 or TRBV12-4 to TRBJ1-2, with D unclear. Trimming removed 3 bases from V and 8 bases from J, with 10 bases in between. The CDR3 consists of 12 residues. The CDR3 region has the DNA TGTGCCAGCAGTTTTGACCTGGGCGGCTACACCTTC. Translated: CASSFDLGGYTF.

The chain recombines TRBV6-5 with TRBJ1-2, with 7 bases that match TRBD1. The V gene end was trimmed by 3 bases and the J gene end by 5 bases; junction bases not matched to a gene: 3. In germline, CDR1 is MNHEY, CDR2 SVGAGI. The CDR3 is 13 residues long. CDR3 sequence reads: CASSYAGGYGYTF. CDR3 in DNA: TGTGCCAGCAGTTATGCAGGGGGGTATGGCTACACCTTC.

Here the CDR3 DNA reads TGTGCCAGCAGCTTGGGGGACTACTTAACTACAGATACGCAGTATTTT. It translates to CASSLGDYLTTDTQYF. The chain joins TRBV7-9 to TRBJ2-3; 7 bases agree with TRBD2. Germline trimming cut 3 bases from V and 3 bases from J; bases unmatched to any gene: 9. This CDR3 is 16 amino acids long. CDR1 is SEHNR and CDR2 is FQNEAQ in the germline V gene (reference sequence).

The chain recombines TRBV7-7 with TRBJ2-2; D might be TRBD1 (6 bases). The V gene's germline CDR1 is SSHAT and CDR2 FNYEAQ (reference sequence). The CDR3 has 15 residues. Between the trimmed V and J ends, which lost 5 bases and 4 bases, there was a span of 14 bases. In DNA form, the CDR3 reads TGTGCCAGCAGCATTGGGACACTGCTCACCGGGGAGCTGTTTTTT. This gives the protein CASSIGTLLTGELFF.

The CDR3: CASSEYGRGNDYEQYF. DNA for the CDR3: TGTGCCAGCAGTGAATACGGGCGGGGCAACGACTACGAGCAGTACTTC. The gene calls are TRBV25-1 and TRBJ2-7, with D perhaps TRBD2 (6 bases). The V end lost 0 bases, the J end lost 3 bases, and 15 bases lay between the germline ends. CDR1 MGHDK and CDR2 SYGVNS come from the germline V gene. The CDR3 loop spans 16 amino acids.

CDR3 protein: CASSPVTGELFF. In nucleotides, the CDR3 is TGTGCCAGCAGTCCAGTCACCGGGGAGCTGTTTTTT. The chain employs TRBV27 and TRBJ2-2; D not resolved. V gave up 5 bases and J gave up 4 bases, with 5 bases separating them. CDR1 MNHEY and CDR2 SMNVEV come from the germline V gene (reference sequence). The CDR3 extends over 12 amino acids.